These 11 T cell receptor beta chains share one sample of origin, sequenced in a study of T cell responses to AZD1222 COVID-19 vaccine. Sequencing was performed with immunoSEQ multiplex PCR; in TCRdb, only in-frame clones are kept and a portion is missing. This table holds 120,000 to 150,000 clones, roughly four fifths found once. Here the sequenced sample was peripheral blood, taken on day 0 of MenACWY control vaccination. The receptor set was obtained from an adult in good health.

The chain recombines TRBV29-1 with TRBJ2-1; a weak D match, TRBD1 (5 bases). Trimming took off 1 base at V and 0 bases at J, with 13 bases between the two ends. Germline V gene lookup returns CDR1 SQVTM and CDR2 ANQGSEA. The CDR3 spans 16 residues. CDR3 amino acids: CSVEAPQASSYNEQFF. The CDR3, as DNA: TGCAGCGTTGAAGCGCCACAGGCTAGCTCCTACAATGAGCAGTTCTTC.

As DNA, the CDR3 is TGTGCCAGCAGCCAAGATCTACCCGCTAACTATGGCTACACCTTC. Its translation: CASSQDLPANYGYTF. The rearrangement joins TRBV3-1 (or the pseudogene TRBV3-2) to TRBJ1-2; D unresolved. V was shortened by 0 bases and J by 0 bases, with 8 bases between the two germline ends. The germline V gene encodes CDR1 LGHDT and CDR2 YNNKEL (reference sequence). This CDR3 comprises 15 residues.

The chain recombines TRBV11-2 with TRBJ2-2; D call uncertain. Germline V lookup: CDR1 SGHAT, CDR2 FQNNGV. The CDR3 has 14 amino acids. V was clipped by 2 bases and J by 1 base, with 5 bases between them. CDR3 sequence reads: CASSLSLNTGELFF. Written as DNA, the CDR3 is TGTGCCAGCAGCTTATCACTGAACACCGGGGAGCTGTTTTTT.

This chain links TRBV4-1 with TRBJ1-6; 11 bases are shared with TRBD1. The germline gives CDR1 MGHRA, CDR2 YSYEKL. V lost 4 bases, J lost 8 bases, and 4 bases stayed unmatched. The CDR3 has 15 residues. The CDR3 loop reads CASSRGTGGYSPLHF. In DNA form, the CDR3 reads TGCGCCAGCAGCCGGGGGACAGGGGGTTATTCACCCCTCCACTTT.

The chain carries TRBV7-2 and TRBJ1-1, with D hard to call. The CDR3 length is 13 residues. Trimming removed 3 bases at V and 1 base at J, with 6 bases between. The V gene's germline CDR1 is SGHTA and CDR2 FQGNSA. The CDR3 loop is CASSFTANTEAFF. The CDR3 DNA follows: TGTGCCAGCAGCTTTACAGCGAACACTGAAGCTTTCTTT.

This clone has a single count. The rearrangement joins TRBV2 to TRBJ1-5; D not resolved. V lost 4 bases to trimming and J lost 9 bases, with 13 bases between them. This CDR3 comprises 13 residues. Looked up from germline, CDR1 is SNHLY and CDR2 is FYNNEI. CDR3 in amino acids: CASSGRGLVPQHF. The CDR3 coding sequence is TGTGCCAGCAGTGGACGGGGTCTTGTGCCCCAGCATTTT.

DNA of the CDR3: TGCGCCAGCAGACCTCGGACTAGCGTCTCCTACAATGAGCAGTTCTTC. Translating gives CASRPRTSVSYNEQFF. The J gene is TRBJ2-1, the V gene TRBV4-1; 9 bases are a match to TRBD2. After removal of 6 bases from V and 0 bases from J, the junction contained 6 bases not matched to a gene. Germline loops: CDR1 MGHRA, CDR2 YSYEKL. CDR3 length: 16 amino acids.

This chain connects TRBV5-1 to TRBJ1-1; a weak D match, TRBD1 (6 bases). This CDR3 spans 15 amino acids. Per the germline V gene, CDR1 is SGHRS and CDR2 is YFSETQ. Trimming removed 4 bases from V and 7 bases from J, with 20 bases in between. CDR3 protein: CASSPGGGGRLEAFF. The CDR3 DNA sequence: TGCGCCAGCAGCCCGGGGGGGGGCGGGCGGCTTGAAGCTTTCTTT.

In its sample, this clone was seen once. The chain carries TRBV11-2 and TRBJ2-7; D uncertain. V dropped 5 bases and J dropped 3 bases, with 11 bases sitting between them. Germline CDR1 SGHAT, CDR2 FQNNGV. The CDR3 is 13 residues long. The CDR3 loop is CASSLQRDYEQYF. CDR3 bases: TGTGCCAGCAGCCTACAAAGAGACTACGAGCAGTACTTC.

The J gene is TRBJ1-6, the V gene TRBV18, with 9 bases matching TRBD1. The germline CDR1 and CDR2 sequences are KGHSH and LQKENI. The V gene end was trimmed by 5 bases and the J gene end by 10 bases; junction bases not matched to a gene: 6. The CDR3 is made up of 14 amino acids. CDR3 sequence reads: CASSGDRGGSPLHF. Here the CDR3 DNA reads TGTGCCAGCTCAGGAGACAGGGGGGGATCACCCCTCCACTTT.

This clone was found a few times. The V call is TRBV21-1, the J call TRBJ1-1. TRBV21-1 is flagged as a pseudogene. The CDR3 runs to 16 residues. CDR3 bases: TGTGCCAGCAGCCCAACCGGGGGGCTGAAGGGCACTGAAGCTTTCTTT. Translated, it gives CASSPTGGLKGTEAFF.